This T cell receptor beta chain was observed in a study of shared clonotypes between healthy human individuals (dated by TCRdb to 2020 to 2021). Concerning the study at large: Two women and a few men aged 18 to 49 years were included in the cohort. Blood TCR repertoires of several healthy adults were deeply sequenced to estimate repertoire size and the extent of clonotype sharing between individuals. Leukapheresis yielded between about 0.85 and 10 billion PBMCs per donor. To increase sequencing depth and limit assay-specific biases, TCR repertoire library preparation and sequencing were carried out by different laboratories using diverse techniques. For each donor, CD4 naive and CD4 memory were each given three plates, CD8 naive was given two plates, and CD8 memory was given one plate. Results the study describes overall, beyond this receptor: The genetic and exposure-history diversity represented was limited by the small number of donors. Only blood was sampled, and tissue TCR repertoires likely differ from those in blood. Even with the large sequencing depth, rarefaction of the sorted-subset datasets indicated that sequencing was incomplete. Pairwise subsampling led to the expectation that sequencing depth would affect the degree of clonotype sharing among donors. Estimated clonotype richness was generally larger for naive than for memory subsets. When a few donors were compared, the shared fraction of clonotypes was 5% to 6.5% for naive CD4, 3.5% to 4% for naive CD8, about 2.4% for memory CD4, and less than 0.45% for memory CD8. Compared with non-shared clonotypes, the clonotypes found in all four sorted-subset donors had higher generation probabilities.

Comment on this clone: Its cognate antigen has yet to be identified. No per-base quality is available; no much larger clone lies one base away.

The V end gives up 4 bases and the J end 12 bases, leaving 4 bases in the junction not matched to a gene. From cysteine to phenylalanine, the CDR3 is 11 amino acids long. The entry retains the CDR3 DNA only, 33 bases that are in frame from base 1. According to the germline V gene (reference sequence), CDR1 reads LNHDA and CDR2 reads SQIVND. TCR CDR3 regions were amplified from genomic DNA by multiplex PCR using the deep immunoSEQ assay. Extracted genomic DNA from each cell subset was distributed evenly across all wells of several immunoSEQ 96-well plates, and each plate was treated as a replicate. For sorted subsets, around 0.2 ug of genomic DNA, equivalent to 25,000 to 35,000 T cell genomes, went into each replicate PCR. Purified libraries were quantified with a Qubit 3.0 fluorometer, sized on a Bioanalyzer 2100, and re-quantified with the KAPA Library Quantification kit. Each immunoSEQ 96-well plate was sequenced on its own single-read 150-cycle Illumina NextSeq 550 flow cell. The study's own analysis went as follows. Because the immunoSEQ output held only junctional sequences and lacked quality scores, the filtering could not match the filtering applied to full-length reads. Sequences were annotated with PyIR, a Python wrapper for IgBLAST v1.9, using IMGT germline references to assign V/J genes and CDR3. Reads were removed for weak V/J assignments (E-value above 1e-6), missing CDR3, stop codons, out-of-frame junctions, or ambiguous translated residues. A V3J clonotype was defined by an identical inferred V gene, J gene, and CDR3 amino acid sequence. Percentage overlap between repertoires was calculated by dividing the number of shared unique clonotypes by the size of the smaller repertoire. Three approaches were used to assess repertoire richness: RTK rarefaction, the Chao1 estimator, and Recon v2.1 estimates of unobserved clonotypes. Generation probabilities for all TCRbeta clonotypes obtained by the gDNA method from several donors were computed using OLGA. As stored in TCRdb, this immuneACCESS dataset retains in-frame rearrangements with V and J assigned. A fraction of the clones does not appear; measured against another copy, unresolved V genes explain less than half of the discrepancy, and the remainder lacks a known reason. The V and J calls and the clone size are those of that table, but D and trimming were determined from the DNA. In all, the sample holds 1,400,000 or so clones, and 97% to 99% of those were seen once. Around 0.33% of the sample belongs to the ten largest clones.

The donors were healthy, HIV-negative adults with no recently reported acute infections or vaccinations. Only Caucasian adults living in Nashville, Tennessee, USA were represented among the donors. CD4+ T cells were enriched through magnetic negative selection, after which naive cells were positively selected on CD45RA and the remaining negative fraction served as the memory subset. Blood was collected by leukapheresis, and PBMCs were isolated by Ficoll-Histopaque density gradient centrifugation and then cryopreserved in liquid nitrogen vapor phase. Purity and quantity of every magnetically sorted T cell population were checked by analytical flow cytometry. Genomic DNA was isolated from every sorted fraction and measured by UV absorbance on a Nanodrop 2000c.

The sample was naive CD4+ T cells sorted from blood. The sample's cell subset or site label, decoded: CD45RA+ positively selected. The sequence was obtained from a man aged 30-40 years in good health. The V and J segments used are TRBV19 and TRBJ2-7; 9 junctional bases match TRBD1. The bases are TGTGCCAGTAGTACCAGGGACAGGGTGTACTTC. This sequence encodes CASSTRDRVYF.